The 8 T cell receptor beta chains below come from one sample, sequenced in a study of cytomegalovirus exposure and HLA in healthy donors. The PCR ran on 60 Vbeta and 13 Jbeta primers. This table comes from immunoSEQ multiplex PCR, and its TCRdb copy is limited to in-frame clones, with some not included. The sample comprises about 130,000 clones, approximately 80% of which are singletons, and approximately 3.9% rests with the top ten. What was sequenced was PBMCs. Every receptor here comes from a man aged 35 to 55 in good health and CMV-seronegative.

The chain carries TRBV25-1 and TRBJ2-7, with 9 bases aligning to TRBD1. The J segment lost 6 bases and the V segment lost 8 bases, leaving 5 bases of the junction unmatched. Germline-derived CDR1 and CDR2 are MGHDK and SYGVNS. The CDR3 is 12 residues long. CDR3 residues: CASYGQGSEQYF. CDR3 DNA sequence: TGTGCCAGCTACGGACAGGGGAGCGAGCAGTACTTC.

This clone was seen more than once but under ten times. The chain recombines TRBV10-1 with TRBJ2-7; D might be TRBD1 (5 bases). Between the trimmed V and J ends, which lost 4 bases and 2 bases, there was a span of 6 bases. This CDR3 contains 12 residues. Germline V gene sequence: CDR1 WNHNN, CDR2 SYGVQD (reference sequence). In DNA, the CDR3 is TGCGCCAGCAGTGGACAGACCTACGAGCAGTACTTC. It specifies CASSGQTYEQYF.

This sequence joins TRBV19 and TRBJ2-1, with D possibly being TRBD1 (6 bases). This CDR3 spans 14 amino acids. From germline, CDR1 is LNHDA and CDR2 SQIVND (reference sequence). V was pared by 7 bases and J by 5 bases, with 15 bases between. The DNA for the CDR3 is TGTGCCAGTATATCCGGAGGACAGCACAATGAGCAGTTCTTC. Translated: CASISGGQHNEQFF.

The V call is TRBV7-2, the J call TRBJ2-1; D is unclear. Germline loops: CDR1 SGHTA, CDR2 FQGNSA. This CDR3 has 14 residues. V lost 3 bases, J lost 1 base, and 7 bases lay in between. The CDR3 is CASSFPGSYNEQFF. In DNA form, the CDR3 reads TGTGCCAGCAGCTTCCCCGGGTCCTACAATGAGCAGTTCTTC.

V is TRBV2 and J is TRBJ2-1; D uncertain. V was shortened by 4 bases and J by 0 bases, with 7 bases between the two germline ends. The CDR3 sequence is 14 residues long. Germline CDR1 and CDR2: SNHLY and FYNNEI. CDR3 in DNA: TGTGCCAGCAGTGTTCATTTCTCCTACAATGAGCAGTTCTTC. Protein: CASSVHFSYNEQFF.

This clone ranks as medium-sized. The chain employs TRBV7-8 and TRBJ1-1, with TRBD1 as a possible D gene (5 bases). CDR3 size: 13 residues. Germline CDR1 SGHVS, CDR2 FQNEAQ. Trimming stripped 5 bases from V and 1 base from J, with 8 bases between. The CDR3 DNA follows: TGTGCCAGCAGCAGAGACAGGAACACTGAAGCTTTCTTT. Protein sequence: CASSRDRNTEAFF.

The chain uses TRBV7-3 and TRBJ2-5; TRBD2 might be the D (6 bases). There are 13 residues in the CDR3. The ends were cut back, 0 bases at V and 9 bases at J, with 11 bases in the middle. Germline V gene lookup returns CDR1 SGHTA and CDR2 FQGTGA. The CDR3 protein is CASSLTGTQAQYF. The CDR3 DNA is TGTGCCAGCAGCTTAACCGGGACTCAGGCCCAGTACTTC.

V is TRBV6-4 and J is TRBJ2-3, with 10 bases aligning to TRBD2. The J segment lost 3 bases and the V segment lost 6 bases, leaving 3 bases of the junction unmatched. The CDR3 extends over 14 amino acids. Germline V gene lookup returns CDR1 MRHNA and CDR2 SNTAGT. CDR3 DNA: TGTGCCAGCAGCGCACTAGCGGGAACAGATACGCAGTATTTT. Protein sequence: CASSALAGTDTQYF.